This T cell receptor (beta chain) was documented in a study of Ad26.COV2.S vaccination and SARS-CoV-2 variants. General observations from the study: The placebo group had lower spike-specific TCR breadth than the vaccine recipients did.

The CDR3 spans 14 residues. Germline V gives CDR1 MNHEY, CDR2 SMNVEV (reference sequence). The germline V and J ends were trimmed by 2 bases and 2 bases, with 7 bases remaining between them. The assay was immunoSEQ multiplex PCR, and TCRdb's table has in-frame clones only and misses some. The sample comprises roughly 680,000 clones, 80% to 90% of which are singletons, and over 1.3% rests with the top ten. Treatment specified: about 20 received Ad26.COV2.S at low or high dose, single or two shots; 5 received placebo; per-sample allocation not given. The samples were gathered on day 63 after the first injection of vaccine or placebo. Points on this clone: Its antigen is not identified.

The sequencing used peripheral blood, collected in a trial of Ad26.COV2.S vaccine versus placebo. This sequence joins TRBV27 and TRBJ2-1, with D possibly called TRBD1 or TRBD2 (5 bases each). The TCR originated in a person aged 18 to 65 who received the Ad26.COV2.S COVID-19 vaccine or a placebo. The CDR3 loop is CASSLTGPYNEQFF. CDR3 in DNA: TGTGCCAGCAGTTTAACGGGGCCCTACAATGAGCAGTTCTTC.